The 21 T cell receptor beta chains below come from one sample, sequenced in a study of T cell responses to AZD1222 COVID-19 vaccine. The table came from immunoSEQ multiplex PCR; TCRdb's copy has only in-frame clones and leaves some out. The sample consists of around 100,000 clones, 75% to 90% of them appearing once. The sample in question was peripheral blood, obtained 28 days after the second AZD1222 dose. These TCRs come from an adult who received the AZD1222 COVID-19 vaccine.

The chain recombines TRBV7-2 with TRBJ2-2, with D possibly matching TRBD2 (6 bases). Germline loops: CDR1 SGHTA, CDR2 FQGNSA. Trimming shortened V by 3 bases and J by 7 bases, and 12 bases separated the two germline ends. CDR3 size: 14 residues. CDR3 region: CASSFLVGGGELFF. For the CDR3, the DNA is TGTGCCAGCAGCTTTTTAGTGGGAGGCGGGGAGCTGTTTTTT.

This chain links TRBV29-1 with TRBJ2-1; no reliable D call. The germline V gene encodes CDR1 SQVTM and CDR2 ANQGSEA. Trimming removed 3 bases from V and 5 bases from J, with 8 bases in between. CDR3 length: 12 residues. In DNA, the CDR3 is TGCAGCGTTGAGTTGACCGACAATGAGCAGTTCTTC. Amino acid sequence: CSVELTDNEQFF.

The chain links TRBV11-2 to TRBJ1-1; unclear D gene. The germline CDR1 and CDR2 sequences are SGHAT and FQNNGV. Trimming cost V 5 bases and J 8 bases, with 12 bases left between them. There are 12 residues in the CDR3. DNA for the CDR3: TGTGCCAGCAGCCGGGTGAGGGCCGAAGCTTTCTTT. The encoded protein is CASSRVRAEAFF.

V and J are TRBV15 and TRBJ1-2, with D uncertain. V shed 5 bases and J shed 3 bases, with 10 bases lying between them. The CDR3 has 13 residues. In germline, CDR1 is LNHNV, CDR2 YYDKDF (reference sequence). DNA of the CDR3: TGTGCCACCAGCCTAGGGTTAGACTATGGCTACACCTTC. Protein: CATSLGLDYGYTF.

Details on this clone: This sample also contains other DNA sequences that code for the same CDR3. This chain links TRBV5-1 with TRBJ1-1; no reliable D call. Looked up from germline, CDR1 is SGHRS and CDR2 is YFSETQ. The CDR3 runs to 15 residues. Trimming took 0 bases from V and 0 from J, leaving 9 bases between them. Here the CDR3 DNA reads TGCGCCAGCAGCTTGGTTCCGGGCCTGAACACTGAAGCTTTCTTT. Protein: CASSLVPGLNTEAFF.

The rearrangement joins TRBV6-5 to TRBJ1-5, with D possibly being TRBD1 (6 bases). Trimming cost V 4 bases and J 6 bases, with 10 bases left between them. Germline loops: CDR1 MNHEY, CDR2 SVGAGI. There are 13 residues in the CDR3. CDR3 DNA: TGTGCCAGCAGTTCAGGGGTTGGTCAGCCCCAGCATTTT. Its protein is CASSSGVGQPQHF.

V and J are TRBV24-1 and TRBJ2-7; no clear D. Between the trimmed V and J ends, which lost 3 bases and 2 bases, there was a span of 13 bases. This CDR3 spans 15 amino acids. Germline V gene data show CDR1 as KGHDR and CDR2 as SFDVKD. CDR3 region: CATSDSADATYEQYF. Written as DNA, the CDR3 is TGTGCCACCAGTGATAGTGCAGATGCAACCTACGAGCAGTACTTC.

V is TRBV19 and J is TRBJ2-7; 8 bases fit TRBD2. The CDR3 runs 13 residues. The ends lost 4 bases at V and 1 base at J; junction bases unmatched: 0. CDR1 and CDR2 (germline): LNHDA, SQIVND (reference sequence). CDR3 nucleotide sequence: TGTGCCAGTAGTAGCGGGAGGTCCTACGAGCAGTACTTC. It encodes CASSSGRSYEQYF.

The chain is built from TRBV5-5 and TRBJ1-3; a weak D match, TRBD1 (5 bases). Per germline, CDR1 SGHKS and CDR2 YYEKEE (reference sequence). The CDR3 is made up of 16 amino acids. V was pared by 0 bases and J by 2 bases, with 12 bases between. The CDR3 is CASSLGPGDPGNTIYF. CDR3 bases: TGTGCCAGCAGCTTGGGACCCGGGGACCCTGGAAACACCATATATTTT. The full variable domain, in which reference TRBV5-5 and TRBJ1-3 provide the parts outside the CDR3, is DAGVTQSPTHLIKTRGQQVTLRCSPISGHKSVSWYQQVLGQGPQFIFQYYEKEERGRGNFPDRFSARQFPNYSSELNVNALLLGDSALYLCASSLGPGDPGNTIYFGEGSWLTVV.

J is TRBJ2-1 and V is TRBV10-2; D not certain. V lost 7 bases and J 5 bases, leaving 9 bases between the germline ends. The CDR3 totals 12 residues. CDR1 is WSHSY, CDR2 SAAADI, per germline. The CDR3 coding sequence is TGCGCCAGCAAAATGGCAAACAATGAGCAGTTCTTC. This encodes CASKMANNEQFF.

The genes are TRBV7-3 and TRBJ2-3; 7 nucleotides match TRBD2. Germline CDR1 is SGHTA and CDR2 is FQGTGA. Germline trimming cut 5 bases from V and 4 bases from J; bases unmatched to any gene: 12. The CDR3 extends over 16 amino acids. CDR3 in DNA: TGTGCCAGCAGCCGCGAAGGCGGGAGAGGGTCAGATACGCAGTATTTT. It specifies CASSREGGRGSDTQYF.

The V call is TRBV24-1, the J call TRBJ2-1, with TRBD2 as a possible D gene (6 bases). Germline V gene data show CDR1 as KGHDR and CDR2 as SFDVKD. V was trimmed by 3 bases and J by 3 bases, leaving 14 bases between them. The length of the CDR3 is 16 residues. CDR3 residues: CATSDTSGLFYNEQFF. The CDR3, as DNA: TGTGCCACCAGTGATACCTCGGGACTGTTCTACAATGAGCAGTTCTTC.

The V and J genes are TRBV10-2 and TRBJ1-2; the D gene is possibly TRBD1 (5 bases). V was trimmed by 2 bases and J by 8 bases, leaving 12 bases between them. Germline-derived CDR1 and CDR2 are WSHSY and SAAADI. The CDR3 consists of 13 residues. This CDR3 reads CASSETREGGYTF. Written as DNA, the CDR3 is TGCGCCAGCAGTGAGACCAGGGAAGGCGGCTACACCTTC.

The chain has TRBV20-1 and TRBJ2-1, with D tentatively TRBD2 (5 bases). Trimming took 6 bases from V and 6 from J, leaving 9 bases between them. Germline V gene data show CDR1 as DFQATT and CDR2 as SNEGSKA (reference sequence). This CDR3 has 11 amino acids. CDR3 amino acids: CSAAGVNEQFF. The CDR3 region has the DNA TGCAGTGCGGCCGGGGTCAATGAGCAGTTCTTC.

The chain joins TRBV27 to TRBJ1-1; TRBD1 matches at 7 bases. The CDR3 sequence is 15 residues long. V dropped 3 bases and J dropped 4; count of bases not matched to a gene: 8. Germline-derived CDR1 and CDR2 are MNHEY and SMNVEV (reference sequence). The CDR3 DNA sequence: TGTGCCAGCAGTTTCCAGGGGGGCTTAGTCACTGAAGCTTTCTTT. Amino acid sequence: CASSFQGGLVTEAFF.

The rearrangement joins TRBV28 to TRBJ1-6; weak D call: TRBD1 (5 bases). This CDR3 contains 14 residues. The V gene's germline CDR1 is MDHEN and CDR2 SYDVKM. V was cut by 6 bases and J by 5 bases, with 11 bases left in between. The CDR3 is CASRDDSHNSPLHF. CDR3 bases: TGTGCCAGCAGGGATGACAGTCATAATTCACCCCTCCACTTT.

The chain recombines TRBV7-2 with TRBJ2-2, with TRBD2 matching over 9 bases. V shed 3 bases, J shed 12 bases, and the junction held 11 bases outside the gene matches. Germline V CDR1 and CDR2: SGHTA, FQGNSA. CDR3 length equals 15 residues. The CDR3: CASSFSGSNQAQLFF. CDR3 nucleotides: TGTGCCAGCAGCTTTAGCGGGAGTAATCAGGCGCAGCTGTTTTTT.

The chain employs TRBV12-3 or TRBV12-4 and TRBJ1-4, with D unclear. Trimming stripped 6 bases from V and 6 bases from J, with 11 bases between. CDR3 size: 13 residues. CDR3: CASSPGNHEKLFF. The CDR3 region has the DNA TGTGCCAGCAGCCCCGGTAACCATGAAAAACTGTTTTTT.

The V and J genes are TRBV3-1 (or the pseudogene TRBV3-2) and TRBJ1-2, with TRBD1 identical over 9 bases. The length of the CDR3 is 16 residues. The junction had 13 bases not matched to a gene; V was cut back by 7 bases and J by 4 bases. CDR1 and CDR2 (germline): LGHDT, YNNKEL (reference sequence). The CDR3, as DNA: TGTGCCAGCACCCGAGAATTTGGACAGGGGACCTATGGCTACACCTTC. The encoded protein is CASTREFGQGTYGYTF.

The CDR3 bases are TGTGCCAGCAGTTACCCCACAGGGGGGGGAAGTAGCAATCAGCCCCAGCATTTT. Translated: CASSYPTGGGSSNQPQHF. V and J are TRBV6-2 or TRBV6-3 and TRBJ1-5, with 8 positions matching TRBD1. V lost 2 bases, J lost 0 bases, and 9 bases stayed unmatched. The germline V gene encodes CDR1 MNHEY and CDR2 SVGEGT. This CDR3 spans 18 amino acids.

V is TRBV3-1 (or the pseudogene TRBV3-2) and J is TRBJ2-1, with 10 nucleotides matching TRBD2. The CDR3 loop spans 17 amino acids. V dropped 0 bases and J dropped 10; count of bases not matched to a gene: 12. Germline CDR1 is LGHDT and CDR2 is YNNKEL (reference sequence). The CDR3 region has the DNA TGTGCCAGCAGCCAAGATCACTTAAGGGGACTAGCGTTGGAGCAGTTCTTC. Translating gives CASSQDHLRGLALEQFF.